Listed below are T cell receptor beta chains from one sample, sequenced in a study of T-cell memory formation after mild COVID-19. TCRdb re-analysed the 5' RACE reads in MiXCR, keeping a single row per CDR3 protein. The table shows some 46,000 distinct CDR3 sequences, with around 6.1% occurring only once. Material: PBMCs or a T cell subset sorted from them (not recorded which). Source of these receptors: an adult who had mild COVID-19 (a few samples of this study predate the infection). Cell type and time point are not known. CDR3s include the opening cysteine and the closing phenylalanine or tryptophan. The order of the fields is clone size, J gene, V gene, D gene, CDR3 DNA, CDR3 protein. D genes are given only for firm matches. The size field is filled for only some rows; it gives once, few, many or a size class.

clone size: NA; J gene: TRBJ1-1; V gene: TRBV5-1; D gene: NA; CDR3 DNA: TGCGCCAGCAGCTTGGCACAACAGGGAAGGCCTGAAGCTTTCTTT; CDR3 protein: CASSLAQQGRPEAFF
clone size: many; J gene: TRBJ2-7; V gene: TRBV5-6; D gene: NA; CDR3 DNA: TGTGCCAGCAGCTTGATCGGTGGCGGCACCTACGAGCAGTACTTC; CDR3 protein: CASSLIGGGTYEQYF
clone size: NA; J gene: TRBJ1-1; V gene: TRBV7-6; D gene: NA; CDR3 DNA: TGTGCCAGCAGCTTAGGGGTAACAGGGTTGAACACTGAAGCTTTCTTT; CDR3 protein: CASSLGVTGLNTEAFF
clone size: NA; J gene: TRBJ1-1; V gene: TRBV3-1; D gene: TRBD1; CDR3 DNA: TGTGCCAGCAGCCAAGGGACAGGGGGCAACACTGAAGCTTTCTTT; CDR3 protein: CASSQGTGGNTEAFF
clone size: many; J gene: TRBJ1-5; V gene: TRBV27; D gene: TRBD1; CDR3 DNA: TGTGCCAGCAGTTTGGACAGGGGCAATCAGCCCCAGCATTTT; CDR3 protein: CASSLDRGNQPQHF
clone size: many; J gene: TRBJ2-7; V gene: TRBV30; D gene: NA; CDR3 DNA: TGTGCCTGGAGTAGCGGGTCTAGGTACGAGCAGTACTTC; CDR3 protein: CAWSSGSRYEQYF
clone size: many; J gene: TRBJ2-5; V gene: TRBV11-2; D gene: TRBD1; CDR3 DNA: TGTGCCAGCAGCCAGGGGGCACGCCAAGAGACCCAGTACTTC; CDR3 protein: CASSQGARQETQYF
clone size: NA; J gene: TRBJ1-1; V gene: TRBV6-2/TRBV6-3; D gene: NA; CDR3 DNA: TGTGCCAGCAGTCATCCCGGGTGGGGGGCCCCGAACACTGAAGCTTTCTTT; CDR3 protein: CASSHPGWGAPNTEAFF
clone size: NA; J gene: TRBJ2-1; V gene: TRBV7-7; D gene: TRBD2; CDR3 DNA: TGTGCCAGCAGCACAGGGACTAGCGGGGTTTACAATGAGCAGTTCTTC; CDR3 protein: CASSTGTSGVYNEQFF
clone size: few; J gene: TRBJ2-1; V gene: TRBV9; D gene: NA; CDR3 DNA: TGTGCCAGCAGCGGCATAGCGGTGGATGAGCAGTTCTTC; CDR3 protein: CASSGIAVDEQFF
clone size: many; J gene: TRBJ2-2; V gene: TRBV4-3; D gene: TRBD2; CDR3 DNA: TGCGCCAGCAGCCAGGGACTAGATCGGGGCGGGGAGCTGTTTTTT; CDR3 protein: CASSQGLDRGGELFF
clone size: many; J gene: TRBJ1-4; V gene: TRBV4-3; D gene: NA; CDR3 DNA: TGCGCCAGCAGCCAAGATCAAAGGGGGAATGAAAAACTGTTTTTT; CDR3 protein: CASSQDQRGNEKLFF
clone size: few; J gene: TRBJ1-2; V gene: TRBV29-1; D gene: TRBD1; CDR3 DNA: TGCAGCGCTTGGACAGGGAGTAACTATGGCTACACCTTC; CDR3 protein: CSAWTGSNYGYTF
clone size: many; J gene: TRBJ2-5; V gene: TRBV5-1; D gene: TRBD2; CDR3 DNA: TGCGCCAGCAGCGATTTCCCGGGACTAGCGGGGAAAGAGACCCAGTACTTC; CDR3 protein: CASSDFPGLAGKETQYF
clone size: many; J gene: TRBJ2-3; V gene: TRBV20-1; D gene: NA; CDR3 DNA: TGCAGTGCCTGGGACCCTAGCACAGATACGCAGTATTTT; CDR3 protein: CSAWDPSTDTQYF
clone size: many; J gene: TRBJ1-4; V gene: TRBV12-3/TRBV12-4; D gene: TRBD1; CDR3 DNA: TGTGCCAGCAGTGTACAGGGGGCGTTTGAAAAACTGTTTTTT; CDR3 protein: CASSVQGAFEKLFF
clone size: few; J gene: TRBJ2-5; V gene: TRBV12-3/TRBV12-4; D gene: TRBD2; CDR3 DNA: TGTGCCAGCAGTTTAGATATAGCGGGGGGCCAAGAGACCCAGTACTTC; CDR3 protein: CASSLDIAGGQETQYF
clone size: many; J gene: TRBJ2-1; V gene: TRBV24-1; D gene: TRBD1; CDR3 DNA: TGTGCCACCAGTGACACCCAACCGACAGGGAAGAGCTACAATGAGCAGTTCTTC; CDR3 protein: CATSDTQPTGKSYNEQFF
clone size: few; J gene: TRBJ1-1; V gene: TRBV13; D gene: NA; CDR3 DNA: TGTGCCAGCAGCTTAGGCCTTCGGGGGGAGACTGAAGCTTTCTTT; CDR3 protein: CASSLGLRGETEAFF
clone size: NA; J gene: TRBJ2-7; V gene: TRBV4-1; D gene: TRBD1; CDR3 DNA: TGCGCCAGCAGCCAAGGTACAGGGGACTACGAGCAGTACTTC; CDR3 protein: CASSQGTGDYEQYF
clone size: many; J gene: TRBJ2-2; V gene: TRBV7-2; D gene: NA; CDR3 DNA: TGTGCCAGCCGCACAGGAACTCACACCGGGGAGCTGTTTTTT; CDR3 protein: CASRTGTHTGELFF
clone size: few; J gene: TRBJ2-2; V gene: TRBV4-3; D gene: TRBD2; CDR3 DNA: TGCGCCAGCAGCCAATTACTAGCGTCCGGGGAGCTGTTTTTT; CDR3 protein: CASSQLLASGELFF
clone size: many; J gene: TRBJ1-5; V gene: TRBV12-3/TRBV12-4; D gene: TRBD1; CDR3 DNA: TGTGCCAGCAGTCCGCAAACAGGGGACCAGCCCCAGCATTTT; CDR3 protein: CASSPQTGDQPQHF
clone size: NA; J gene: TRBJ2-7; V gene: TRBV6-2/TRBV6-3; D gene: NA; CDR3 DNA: TGTGCCAGCATCGGGGGCGAATACGAGCAGTACTTC; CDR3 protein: CASIGGEYEQYF